This entry concerns a single TCR beta chain. The same CDR3 can be traced to other DNA sequences in this sample. The V segment lost 6 bases and the J segment 4 bases; nucleotides outside the gene matches: 3. The CDR3 is 13 residues long. The source of the sample is a study of blood T cell repertoires in COVID-19. Whole-study context: Sites across the United States, Italy and Spain contributed samples from acute and convalescent COVID-19. In each case, the material was cDNA or gDNA derived from T cells, B-cell-depleted T cells, or PBMCs.

Original handling: How many nucleated cells were present was estimated from reference gene primer amplification. The method was immunoSEQ multiplex PCR; TCRdb's version includes in-frame clones alone and lacks a portion of them. The V and J calls and clone size were taken over from that table, and D and trimming were inferred from the DNA. The repertoire consists of approximately 70,000 clones, with 82% occurring once and the leading ten covering approximately 18%. The sequenced sample consisted of peripheral blood. This sequence joins TRBV12-3 or TRBV12-4 and TRBJ1-2; 9 bases map to TRBD1. The source is a human donor in a cohort sampled during active COVID-19. The CDR3 loop reads CASSLGQGYGYTF. The CDR3 coding sequence is TGTGCCAGCAGCCTGGGACAGGGCTATGGCTACACCTTC.